This entry lists 26 T cell receptor beta chains sequenced from one sample in a study of T cells in tuberculosis. TCRdb keeps only in-frame clones here, not all; method: immunoSEQ multiplex PCR. In the table there are under 40,000 clones, over 90% of which are singletons. Sequencing was carried out using PBMCs. These receptors were taken from a donor between 5 and 29 years old with latent tuberculosis or without tuberculosis infection.

The V and J genes are TRBV2 and TRBJ2-7; weak D call: TRBD1 (6 bases). The germline CDR1 and CDR2 sequences are SNHLY and FYNNEI. V was trimmed by 5 bases and J by 4 bases, leaving 6 bases between them. The CDR3 spans 11 residues. CDR3 bases: TGTGCCAGCAGTACAGGGTACGAGCAGTACTTC. It yields the protein CASSTGYEQYF.

This chain connects TRBV19 to TRBJ1-2, with 11 positions matching TRBD1. Losses at the gene ends were 3 bases for V and 5 bases for J; bases not matched to a gene: 11. In germline, CDR1 is LNHDA, CDR2 SQIVND (reference sequence). This CDR3 region has 17 residues. The CDR3 DNA reads as TGTGCCAGTAGTATTAACTCCGCTGGGACAGGGGGATATGGCTACACCTTC. This gives the protein CASSINSAGTGGYGYTF.

This chain uses TRBV5-8 with TRBJ1-3; 7 nucleotides line up with TRBD1. V lost 4 bases and J lost 9; bases outside the gene matches: 10. CDR1 is SGHTS, CDR2 YDEGEE, per germline. The CDR3 loop spans 14 amino acids. CDR3 residues: CASSQRQGLSTIYF. The CDR3 bases are TGTGCCAGCAGCCAGAGACAGGGTTTGAGCACCATATATTTT. Full variable domain (missing parts from reference TRBV5-8 and TRBJ1-3): EAGVTQSPTHLIKTRGQQATLRCSPISGHTSVYWYQQALGLGLQFLLWYDEGEERNRGNFPPRFSGRQFPNYSSELNVNALELEDSALYLCASSQRQGLSTIYFGEGSWLTVV.

The chain recombines TRBV14 with TRBJ2-3; 9 nucleotides align to TRBD2. The V gene's germline CDR1 is SGHDN and CDR2 FVKESK. With 0 bases clipped from V and 4 bases from J, the junction kept 14 bases outside the gene matches. This CDR3 contains 19 residues. DNA for the CDR3: TGTGCCAGCAGCCAAGACCTCGGCGGGGGGGCCTTCGGCGCAGATACGCAGTATTTT. It translates to CASSQDLGGGAFGADTQYF. Drawing the rest from reference TRBV14 and TRBJ2-3, the complete variable domain is EAGVTQFPSHSVIEKGQTVTLRCDPISGHDNLYWYRRVMGKEIKFLLHFVKESKQDESGMPNNRFLAERTGGTYSTLKVQPAELEDSGVYFCASSQDLGGGAFGADTQYFGPGTRLTVL.

J is TRBJ1-2 and V is TRBV6-6, with a weak D call TRBD1 (5 bases). The V end lost 7 bases, the J end lost 6 bases, and 15 bases lay between the germline ends. Germline assignment: CDR1 MNHNY and CDR2 SVGAGI (reference sequence). The CDR3 extends over 13 amino acids. CDR3 region: CASTRPGGNGYTF. CDR3 sequence (DNA): TGTGCCAGCACCCGTCCGGGGGGAAATGGCTACACCTTC.

The V and J genes are TRBV19 and TRBJ1-2; 7 nucleotides align to TRBD1. Germline lookup yields CDR1 LNHDA and CDR2 SQIVND (reference sequence). The CDR3 has 11 amino acids. V lost 7 bases and J lost 8; bases outside the gene matches: 4. The CDR3 nucleotides are TGTGCCAGTACGGACAGGCTCGGCTACACCTTC. It codes for CASTDRLGYTF.

V usage is TRBV6-5 and J usage is TRBJ1-2, with D possibly matching TRBD1 (6 bases). The V end was cut by 2 bases, the J end by 5 bases, with 12 bases between. Per germline, CDR1 MNHEY and CDR2 SVGAGI. This CDR3 region has 14 residues. CDR3 sequence reads: CASSYDSGVYGYTF. CDR3 DNA: TGTGCCAGCAGTTACGACTCAGGGGTGTATGGCTACACCTTC.

The chain links TRBV19 to TRBJ2-5; possible D gene TRBD2, 6 bases. Germline CDR1 reads LNHDA; CDR2 reads SQIVND (reference sequence). This CDR3 comprises 15 residues. Trimming removed 3 bases from V and 0 bases from J, with 11 bases in between. As DNA, the CDR3 is TGTGCCAGTAGTATCGGGGGATTGTACCAAGAGACCCAGTACTTC. Residues: CASSIGGLYQETQYF.

This clone was counted a single time. The gene calls are TRBV6-1 and TRBJ1-2; possibly TRBD1 for D (5 bases). Trimming removed 0 bases at V and 4 bases at J, with 12 bases between. The CDR3 loop spans 15 amino acids. From germline, CDR1 is MNHNS and CDR2 SASEGT. The CDR3 spells CASSEAGQGLYGYTF. The CDR3 DNA reads TGTGCCAGCAGTGAAGCGGGGCAGGGCCTCTATGGCTACACCTTC.

The gene calls are TRBV15 and TRBJ2-7; 8 bases agree with TRBD1. The CDR3 is 16 amino acids. Trimming cost V 2 bases and J 0 bases; bases outside gene matches: 6. Per the germline V gene, CDR1 is LNHNV and CDR2 is YYDKDF (reference sequence). The CDR3 coding sequence is TGTGCCACCAGCAGATTTGGGACAGGCCTCTCCTACGAGCAGTACTTC. As protein: CATSRFGTGLSYEQYF. The full variable domain, completed using reference TRBV15 and TRBJ2-7, is DAMVIQNPRYQVTQFGKPVTLSCSQTLNHNVMYWYQQKSSQAPKLLFHYYDKDFNNEADTPDNFQSRRPNTSFCFLDIRSPGLGDTAMYLCATSRFGTGLSYEQYFGPGTRLTVT.

The V gene is TRBV27, the J gene TRBJ2-7; the match to TRBD1 covers 10 bases. Germline CDR1 reads MNHEY; CDR2 reads SMNVEV (reference sequence). This CDR3 comprises 17 residues. The J segment lost 6 bases and the V segment lost 1 base, leaving 12 bases of the junction unmatched. The CDR3 region is CASSLLTSGTGVGEQYF. As DNA, the CDR3 is TGTGCCAGCAGTTTATTGACGTCCGGGACAGGGGTCGGCGAGCAGTACTTC.

This chain uses TRBV19 with TRBJ2-3; TRBD2 agrees at 9 bases. V lost 0 bases and J lost 2; bases outside the gene matches: 3. This CDR3 is built from 16 residues. Per germline, CDR1 LNHDA and CDR2 SQIVND (reference sequence). This CDR3 is CASSIERGGTTDTQYF. For the CDR3, the DNA is TGTGCCAGTAGTATAGAGCGGGGGGGCACCACAGATACGCAGTATTTT.

The chain joins TRBV9 to TRBJ1-4; D possibly corresponds to TRBD1 (6 bases). This CDR3 has 15 residues. V was pared by 0 bases and J by 7 bases, with 13 bases between. Germline CDR1 is SGDLS and CDR2 is YYNGEE. The CDR3 bases are TGTGCCAGCAGCGTAGCAAACAGGGTCGGTGAAAAACTGTTTTTT. Protein: CASSVANRVGEKLFF.

CDR3: CASIDRGRMNTEAFF. The CDR3 region has the DNA TGTGCCTCAATAGACAGGGGGCGGATGAACACTGAAGCTTTCTTT. This chain uses TRBV30 with TRBJ1-1, with 10 bases identical to TRBD1. The CDR3 sequence is 15 residues long. The V and J ends lost 7 bases and 0 bases, in that order; junction bases with no gene match: 8. Germline CDR1 and CDR2: GTSNPN and SVGIG (reference sequence).

Only one count was recorded for this clone. The gene calls are TRBV6-5 and TRBJ1-1; D may be TRBD1 (5 bases). Germline V gene data show CDR1 as MNHEY and CDR2 as SVGAGI. The V gene lost 4 bases and the J gene lost 1 base, with 7 bases spanning the gap. The CDR3 runs 13 residues. CDR3 coding DNA: TGTGCCAGCAGTTCGACAGCGAACACTGAAGCTTTCTTT. Its translation: CASSSTANTEAFF.

The chain couples TRBV9 to TRBJ2-7; 9 positions match TRBD2. CDR3 size: 15 residues. Per the germline V gene, CDR1 is SGDLS and CDR2 is YYNGEE. Trimming took 0 bases from V and 2 from J; bases not matched to a gene: 3. The CDR3 sequence: CASSVGLAGAYEQYF. Here the CDR3 DNA reads TGTGCCAGCAGCGTAGGGTTAGCGGGGGCCTACGAGCAGTACTTC.

The chain couples TRBV30 to TRBJ1-2; D is undetermined. The CDR3 extends over 15 amino acids. V was clipped by 0 bases and J by 2 bases, with 13 bases between them. Germline assignment: CDR1 GTSNPN and CDR2 SVGIG (reference sequence). CDR3 in amino acids: CAWSVRTGANYGYTF. CDR3 nucleotide sequence: TGTGCCTGGAGTGTACGGACTGGCGCAAACTATGGCTACACCTTC.

This chain links TRBV5-1 with TRBJ2-3; a weak D match, TRBD2 (6 bases). Deletions cut 2 bases from V and 0 bases from J, with 10 bases between. From germline, CDR1 is SGHRS and CDR2 YFSETQ. This CDR3 spans 15 amino acids. Written as DNA, the CDR3 is TGCGCCAGCAGCTTCAGCGGGTCTAGCACAGATACGCAGTATTTT. This gives the protein CASSFSGSSTDTQYF.

The CDR3 DNA reads TGTGCCAGCAGTTACCATCCCAGGGGGCGCACCGGGGAGCTGTTTTTT. Protein sequence: CASSYHPRGRTGELFF. The rearrangement joins TRBV6-6 to TRBJ2-2; 8 bases map to TRBD1. The CDR3 length is 16 residues. Germline V gives CDR1 MNHNY, CDR2 SVGAGI (reference sequence). Trimming cost V 2 bases and J 4 bases; bases outside gene matches: 6.

V is TRBV7-9 and J is TRBJ1-5, with D possibly being TRBD1 (6 bases). V gave up 0 bases and J gave up 5 bases, with 11 bases separating them. Germline-derived CDR1 and CDR2 are SEHNR and FQNEAQ (reference sequence). The CDR3 has 15 residues. This CDR3 is CASSLAGQGHQPQHF. The CDR3 DNA is TGTGCCAGCAGCTTAGCGGGGCAGGGGCATCAGCCCCAGCATTTT.

The chain recombines TRBV2 with TRBJ2-1, with 10 bases fitting TRBD2. The CDR3 covers 14 residues. CDR1 is SNHLY and CDR2 is FYNNEI in the germline V gene. Trimming removed 8 bases from V and 5 bases from J; junction bases left unmatched: 6. The CDR3 here is CASLLAGSNNEQFF. The CDR3 nucleotides are TGTGCCAGCTTACTAGCGGGGTCCAACAATGAGCAGTTCTTC.

V gene TRBV18 combines with J gene TRBJ2-3, with D perhaps TRBD1 (5 bases). Germline V lookup: CDR1 KGHSH, CDR2 LQKENI. V lost 0 bases and J 4 bases, leaving 11 bases between the germline ends. This CDR3 has 15 residues. The CDR3 spells CASSPPAPGPDTQYF. In nucleotides, the CDR3 is TGTGCCAGCTCACCACCCGCGCCAGGGCCAGATACGCAGTATTTT.

The V and J genes are TRBV13 and TRBJ2-2, with 10 nucleotides matching TRBD1. Germline CDR1 reads PRHDT; CDR2 reads FYEKMQ (reference sequence). With V trimmed by 2 bases and J by 4 bases, 4 bases remained unmatched. The CDR3 is 16 residues long. The CDR3 loop reads CASSLIGQGVTGELFF. CDR3 nucleotides: TGTGCCAGCAGCTTAATCGGACAGGGGGTCACCGGGGAGCTGTTTTTT.

This sequence joins TRBV6-1 and TRBJ1-2; D may be TRBD1 (5 bases). From germline, CDR1 is MNHNS and CDR2 SASEGT. V lost 2 bases and J 4 bases, leaving 14 bases between the germline ends. The CDR3 loop spans 15 amino acids. The CDR3 loop is CASSEIWGESYGYTF. The CDR3 DNA is TGTGCCAGCAGTGAAATATGGGGCGAAAGCTATGGCTACACCTTC.

V and J are TRBV28 and TRBJ1-6; 7 nucleotides line up with TRBD1. V shed 5 bases, J shed 8 bases, and the junction held 9 bases outside the gene matches. From germline, CDR1 is MDHEN and CDR2 SYDVKM. The CDR3 is 15 amino acids. CDR3 region: CASSNPTGSDSPLHF. In nucleotides, the CDR3 is TGTGCCAGCAGTAACCCGACAGGGTCGGATTCACCCCTCCACTTT.

V is TRBV6-5 and J is TRBJ1-1; 7 bases are a match to TRBD1. Germline CDR1 and CDR2: MNHEY and SVGAGI. The CDR3 is 13 residues long. V dropped 5 bases and J dropped 6; count of bases not matched to a gene: 6. Here the CDR3 DNA reads TGTGCCAGCAGTAGACAGGGAGTTGCTGAAGCTTTCTTT. Translated, it gives CASSRQGVAEAFF.